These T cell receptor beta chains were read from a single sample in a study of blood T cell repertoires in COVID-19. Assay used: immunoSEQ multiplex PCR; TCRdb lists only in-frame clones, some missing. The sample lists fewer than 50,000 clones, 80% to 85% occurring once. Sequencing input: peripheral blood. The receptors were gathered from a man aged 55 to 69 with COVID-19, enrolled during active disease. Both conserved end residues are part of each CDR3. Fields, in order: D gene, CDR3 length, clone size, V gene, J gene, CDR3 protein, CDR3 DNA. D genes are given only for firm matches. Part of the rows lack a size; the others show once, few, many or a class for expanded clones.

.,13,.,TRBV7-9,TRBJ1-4,CASSRGLSEKLFF,TGTGCCAGCAGTCGGGGTCTTTCGGAAAAACTGTTTTTT
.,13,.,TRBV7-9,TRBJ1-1,CASIVAGNTEAFF,TGTGCCAGCATCGTAGCCGGGAACACTGAAGCTTTCTTT
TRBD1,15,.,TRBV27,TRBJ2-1,CASSLQGAAYNEQFF,TGTGCCAGCAGTTTACAGGGGGCGGCCTACAATGAGCAGTTCTTC
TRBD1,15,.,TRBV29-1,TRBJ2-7,CSVSAGTGGKYEQYF,TGCAGCGTCTCTGCAGGGACAGGGGGCAAATACGAGCAGTACTTC
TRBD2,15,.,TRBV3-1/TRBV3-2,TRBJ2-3,CASSYSGRGTDTQYF,TGTGCCAGCAGCTATAGCGGGAGAGGGACAGATACGCAGTATTTT
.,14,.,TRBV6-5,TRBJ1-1,CASSRRGGNTEAFF,TGTGCCAGCAGCCGTCGAGGGGGGAACACTGAAGCTTTCTTT
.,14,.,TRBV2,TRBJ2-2,CASSLSERYRELFF,TGTGCCTCCTCGCTTAGCGAGAGGTACCGGGAGCTGTTTTTT
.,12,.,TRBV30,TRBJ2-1,CAWNPQGMKQFF,TGTGCCTGGAATCCCCAGGGTATGAAGCAGTTCTTC
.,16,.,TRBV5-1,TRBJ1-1,CASSLRRPKQDTEAFF,TGCGCCAGCAGCTTGCGAAGGCCCAAGCAGGACACTGAAGCTTTCTTT
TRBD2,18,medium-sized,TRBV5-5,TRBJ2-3,CASSFRTSAGFGTDTQYF,TGTGCCAGCAGCTTTAGGACTAGCGCCGGATTCGGCACAGATACGCAGTATTTT
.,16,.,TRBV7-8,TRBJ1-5,CASSLVRSRSNQPQHF,TGTGCCAGCAGCTTAGTCAGGTCCCGTAGCAATCAGCCCCAGCATTTT
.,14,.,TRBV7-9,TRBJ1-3,CASSLARVTGTIYF,TGTGCCAGCAGCTTAGCGAGGGTGACGGGCACCATATATTTT
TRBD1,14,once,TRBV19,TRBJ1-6,CATGRGQGNSPLHF,TGTGCCACCGGGAGGGGACAGGGAAATTCACCCCTCCACTTT
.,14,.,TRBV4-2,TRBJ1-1,CASSQDRGNTEAFF,TGTGCCAGCAGCCAAGATAGGGGGAACACTGAAGCTTTCTTT
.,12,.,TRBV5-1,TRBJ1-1,CASKGGNTEAFF,TGCGCCAGCAAAGGAGGAAACACTGAAGCTTTCTTT
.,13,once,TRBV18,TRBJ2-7,CASSPPDSLEQYF,TGTGCCAGCTCACCACCCGACAGTCTCGAGCAGTACTTC
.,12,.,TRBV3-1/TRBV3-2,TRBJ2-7,CASSQGLYEQYF,TGTGCCAGCAGCCAAGGGCTCTACGAGCAGTACTTC
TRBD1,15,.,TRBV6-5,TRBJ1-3,CASRKDRGLGNTIYF,TGTGCCAGCAGAAAGGACAGGGGGCTTGGAAACACCATATATTTT
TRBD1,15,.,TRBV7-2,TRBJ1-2,CASSSQPGQSYGYTF,TGTGCCAGCAGCTCTCAGCCGGGACAGTCCTATGGCTACACCTTC
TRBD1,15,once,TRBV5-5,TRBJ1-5,CASSIRDRGEGPQHF,TGTGCCAGCAGCATCAGGGACAGGGGAGAGGGGCCCCAGCATTTT
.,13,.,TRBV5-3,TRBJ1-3,CARSLGQGNTIYF,TGTGCCAGAAGCTTGGGGCAGGGAAACACCATATATTTT
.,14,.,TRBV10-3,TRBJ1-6,CAIREEGGNSPLHF,TGTGCCATCAGGGAGGAGGGAGGGAATTCACCCCTCCACTTT
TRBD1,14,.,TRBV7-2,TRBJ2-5,CASSLATGAETQYF,TGTGCCAGCAGCTTAGCGACAGGGGCGGAGACCCAGTACTTC
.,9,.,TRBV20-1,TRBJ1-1,CSASGEAFF,TGCAGTGCTAGCGGTGAAGCTTTCTTT
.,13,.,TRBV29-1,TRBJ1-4,CSAAPGAREKLFF,TGCAGCGCCGCCCCAGGGGCACGGGAAAAACTGTTTTTT
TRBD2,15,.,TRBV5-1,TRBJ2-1,CASSLRAGGWNEQFF,TGCGCCAGCAGCTTACGAGCGGGAGGATGGAATGAGCAGTTCTTC
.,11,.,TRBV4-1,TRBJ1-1,CASSQDWEAFF,TGCGCCAGCAGCCAAGATTGGGAGGCTTTCTTT
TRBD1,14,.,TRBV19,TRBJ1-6,CASSSRDRGATLHF,TGTGCCAGTAGTAGCCGGGACAGGGGAGCCACCCTCCACTTT
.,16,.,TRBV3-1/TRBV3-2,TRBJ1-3,CASGTGGFNSGNTIYF,TGTGCCAGCGGGACTGGGGGGTTTAACTCTGGAAACACCATATATTTT